This TCR beta chain was observed in a study of cytomegalovirus exposure and HLA in healthy donors. The count of this clone is one. The length of the CDR3 is 12 residues. Germline lookup yields CDR1 SNHLY and CDR2 FYNNEI. V was trimmed by 5 bases and J by 15 bases, leaving 17 bases between them. PCR amplification relied on 60 Vbeta primers (plus 13 Jbeta primers). The table came from immunoSEQ multiplex PCR; TCRdb's copy has only in-frame clones and leaves some out. The table lists under 250,000 clones, about 78% of them singletons. Sequencing was done on a sample of PBMCs. V and J are TRBV2 and TRBJ2-1; D call uncertain. This TCR derives from a woman younger than 45 in good health and CMV-seronegative. The CDR3 reads CASSSVSTGRFF. The CDR3 DNA sequence: TGTGCCAGCAGTTCCGTATCCACCGGTAGGTTCTTC.